Detailed here is one TCR beta chain. The data originate from a study of blood T cell repertoires in COVID-19. Sequenced by immunoSEQ multiplex PCR; TCRdb stores in-frame clones only, minus some. Seen here are about 140,000 clones, 76% observed once, and the top ten hold under 6%. CDR3 length: 15 residues. After removal of 3 bases from V and 6 bases from J, the junction contained 7 bases not matched to a gene. Germline lookup yields CDR1 SNHLY and CDR2 FYNNEI. Sequenced sample: peripheral blood. The chain couples TRBV2 to TRBJ2-5; 10 bases are a match to TRBD1. The receptor's source is a woman older than 75 with active or convalescent COVID-19. Written as DNA, the CDR3 is TGTGCCAGCAGTGAGGAGGGGACAGGGGTCCAGACCCAGTACTTC. Protein: CASSEEGTGVQTQYF.